Following are 26 T cell receptor beta chains from one sample sequenced in a study of blood T cell repertoires in COVID-19. TCRdb's copy holds only in-frame clones and misses some; the assay was immunoSEQ multiplex PCR. The data contain some 270,000 clones, 90% of them singletons. Material for sequencing was PBMCs or T cells enriched from blood (not recorded which). The receptors here all came from a woman between 25 and 40 years old with acute COVID-19.

The chain recombines TRBV20-1 with TRBJ2-3; D is uncertain. This CDR3 is 9 amino acids long. Trimming shortened V by 5 bases and J by 5 bases, and 2 bases separated the two germline ends. The germline gives CDR1 DFQATT, CDR2 SNEGSKA (reference sequence). CDR3 DNA: TGCAGTGCTCAAGATACGCAGTATTTT. Translated, it gives CSAQDTQYF.

The chain links TRBV11-1 to TRBJ2-1; tentative D call: TRBD1 (6 bases). The CDR3 is made up of 14 amino acids. The germline V gene encodes CDR1 SGHAT and CDR2 FQDESV (reference sequence). The germline V and J ends were trimmed by 1 base and 7 bases, with 11 bases remaining between them. CDR3: CASSLVVQGNEQFF. CDR3 nucleotide sequence: TGTGCCAGCAGCTTAGTAGTCCAGGGGAATGAGCAGTTCTTC.

The CDR3 coding sequence is TGTGCCAGCAGCCCCGGGACAGGGGCTAACTATGGCTACACCTTC. Encoded protein: CASSPGTGANYGYTF. The chain joins TRBV7-3 to TRBJ1-2, with 10 bases matching TRBD1. J was trimmed by 0 bases and V by 5 bases; bases with no gene match: 3. CDR1 and CDR2 (germline): SGHTA, FQGTGA. This CDR3 region has 15 residues. The whole variable domain, remainder taken from reference TRBV7-3 and TRBJ1-2, is GAGVSQTPSNKVTEKGKYVELRCDPISGHTALYWYRQSLGQGPEFLIYFQGTGAADDSGLPNDRFFAVRPEGSVSTLKIQRTERGDSAVYLCASSPGTGANYGYTFGSGTRLTVV.

The V gene is TRBV2, the J gene TRBJ2-7; 9 nucleotides agree with TRBD1. Germline CDR1 SNHLY, CDR2 FYNNEI. Trimming removed 6 bases from V and 9 bases from J; junction bases left unmatched: 6. The CDR3 runs to 12 residues. This CDR3 reads CASSVTGGRQYF. The CDR3 DNA sequence: TGTGCCAGCAGCGTTACAGGGGGCAGGCAGTACTTC.

V usage is TRBV12-3 or TRBV12-4 and J usage is TRBJ2-1, with a weak D call TRBD1 (5 bases). The CDR3 has 13 amino acids. Between the trimmed V and J ends, which lost 3 bases and 7 bases, there was a span of 10 bases. The CDR3: CASSLAPGNEQFF. The CDR3 DNA is TGTGCCAGCAGTTTGGCCCCAGGGAATGAGCAGTTCTTC.

The rearrangement uses TRBV11-3 and TRBJ1-4; weak D call: TRBD1 (6 bases). Trimming left V 9 bases short and J 5 bases short, with 19 bases between. The CDR3 covers 15 residues. From germline, CDR1 is SGHNT and CDR2 YENEEA. CDR3 residues: CARLPDSPTNEKLFF. CDR3 coding DNA: TGTGCCAGACTACCGGACAGTCCTACCAATGAAAAACTGTTTTTT.

This rearrangement joins TRBV24-1 to TRBJ2-4; 7 bases align to TRBD1. The CDR3 is 13 amino acids. V dropped 7 bases and J dropped 7; count of bases not matched to a gene: 6. The V gene's germline CDR1 is KGHDR and CDR2 SFDVKD. CDR3 coding DNA: TGTGCCACCAGCCGAACAGGGGTGAACATTCAGTACTTC. Amino acids: CATSRTGVNIQYF.

The chain joins TRBV5-1 to TRBJ2-5; TRBD2 aligns across 7 bases. Losses at the gene ends were 1 base for V and 2 bases for J; bases not matched to a gene: 8. The CDR3 contains 16 residues. Germline V gene data show CDR1 as SGHRS and CDR2 as YFSETQ. The CDR3 DNA is TGCGCCAGCAGCTTGACCCTAGCGGAAGGACAAGAGACCCAGTACTTC. Translating it yields CASSLTLAEGQETQYF.

The CDR3 nucleotides are TGCGCCAGCAGCCTCCCGACTAGCGGGAGGCATGAGCAGTTCTTC. Encoded protein: CASSLPTSGRHEQFF. The genes are TRBV4-1 and TRBJ2-1; 13 bases are a match to TRBD2. The CDR3 sequence is 15 residues long. Germline V gene lookup returns CDR1 MGHRA and CDR2 YSYEKL. The V segment lost 4 bases and the J segment 8 bases; nucleotides outside the gene matches: 5.

J is TRBJ2-7 and V is TRBV19; TRBD2 aligns across 7 bases. This CDR3 region has 16 residues. CDR1 is LNHDA and CDR2 is SQIVND in the germline V gene (reference sequence). V was pared by 5 bases and J by 2 bases, with 12 bases of the junction left unmatched. CDR3 nucleotide sequence: TGTGCCAGTAGTGTAGGTCCCGCTAGCGGAGCCTACGAGCAGTACTTC. Its translation: CASSVGPASGAYEQYF. The entire variable domain, with the rest obtained from reference TRBV19 and TRBJ2-7, is as follows: DGGITQSPKYLFRKEGQNVTLSCEQNLNHDAMYWYRQDPGQGLRLIYYSQIVNDFQKGDIAEGYSVSREKKESFPLTVTSAQKNPTAFYLCASSVGPASGAYEQYFGPGTRLTVT.

The chain is built from TRBV11-3 and TRBJ2-1; D remains unclear. This CDR3 spans 11 amino acids. CDR1 is SGHNT and CDR2 is YENEEA in the germline V gene. Trimming pared 5 bases from V and 5 bases from J, leaving 4 bases between. DNA of the CDR3: TGTGCCAGCAGCCAGAACAATGAGCAGTTCTTC. It translates to CASSQNNEQFF. Based on the CDR3 plus reference TRBV11-3 and TRBJ2-1, the full variable domain is EAGVVQSPRYKIIEKKQPVAFWCNPISGHNTLYWYLQNLGQGPELLIRYENEEAVDDSQLPKDRFSAERLKGVDSTLKIQPAELGDSAVYLCASSQNNEQFFGPGTRLTVL.

The rearrangement uses TRBV5-4 and TRBJ2-1; weak D call: TRBD2 (6 bases). From germline, CDR1 is SGHNT and CDR2 YYREEE (reference sequence). V lost 0 bases and J 0 bases, leaving 10 bases between the germline ends. CDR3 length equals 16 residues. CDR3 in amino acids: CASSLGGKSSYNEQFF. The CDR3 DNA sequence: TGTGCCAGCAGCTTGGGCGGGAAGAGCTCCTACAATGAGCAGTTCTTC.

The chain employs TRBV9 and TRBJ2-7; 9 bases map to TRBD2. J was trimmed by 7 bases and V by 0 bases; bases with no gene match: 8. This CDR3 has 15 residues. Germline V CDR1 and CDR2: SGDLS, YYNGEE. In DNA form, the CDR3 reads TGTGCCAGCAGCGTAGATCTAGCGGGGCCTCGGGAGCAGTACTTC. This codes for CASSVDLAGPREQYF.

The J gene is TRBJ1-1, the V gene TRBV7-8; D is possibly TRBD1 (5 bases). The CDR3 consists of 17 residues. The V end lost 1 base, the J end lost 4 bases, and 19 bases lay between the germline ends. CDR1 is SGHVS, CDR2 FQNEAQ, per germline. For the CDR3, the DNA is TGTGCCAGCAGCTTAGTGAGGTTCGGAGGGGCTGGCACTGAAGCTTTCTTT. This sequence encodes CASSLVRFGGAGTEAFF.

The chain links TRBV28 to TRBJ2-7, with D perhaps TRBD1 (5 bases). Germline V gene lookup returns CDR1 MDHEN and CDR2 SYDVKM. The CDR3 is 13 residues long. Between the trimmed V and J ends, which lost 6 bases and 0 bases, there was a span of 9 bases. The CDR3 DNA reads as TGTGCCAGCAGGGCACAGGACTCCTACGAGCAGTACTTC. This translates into CASRAQDSYEQYF.

This chain joins TRBV14 and TRBJ1-1, with a possible D match to TRBD1 (6 bases). This CDR3 is built from 14 residues. V was pared by 2 bases and J by 4 bases, with 11 bases between. Germline CDR1 is SGHDN and CDR2 is FVKESK. Here the CDR3 DNA reads TGTGCCAGCAGCCAAACCAGGGGAGCCACTGAAGCTTTCTTT. Its translation is CASSQTRGATEAFF.

The V call is TRBV18, the J call TRBJ1-1; maybe TRBD1 (5 bases). Per germline, CDR1 KGHSH and CDR2 LQKENI. V was trimmed by 0 bases and J by 0 bases, leaving 14 bases between them. The CDR3 runs 17 residues. The CDR3 here is CASSPPTATAMNTEAFF. CDR3 coding DNA: TGTGCCAGCTCACCACCGACAGCCACTGCCATGAACACTGAAGCTTTCTTT.

The chain combines TRBV11-1 with TRBJ2-2; D might be TRBD1 (5 bases). The germline V gene encodes CDR1 SGHAT and CDR2 FQDESV (reference sequence). The CDR3 totals 16 residues. V gave up 4 bases and J gave up 0 bases, with 12 bases separating them. CDR3 loop: CASSSQAGTNTGELFF. The CDR3 coding sequence is TGTGCCAGCAGCTCACAGGCAGGGACGAACACCGGGGAGCTGTTTTTT.

This clone was observed a single time. The V call is TRBV27, the J call TRBJ1-1; D is undetermined. Germline V lookup: CDR1 MNHEY, CDR2 SMNVEV (reference sequence). This CDR3 comprises 14 residues. Trimming stripped 2 bases from V and 2 bases from J, with 9 bases between. The CDR3 protein is CASSLVGGNTEAFF. The CDR3 nucleotides are TGTGCCAGCAGTTTAGTTGGCGGAAACACTGAAGCTTTCTTT.

The chain has TRBV20-1 and TRBJ2-7; perhaps TRBD2 as D (5 bases). The germline gives CDR1 DFQATT, CDR2 SNEGSKA (reference sequence). This CDR3 is 11 amino acids long. V was cut by 6 bases and J by 7 bases, with 13 bases left in between. The DNA for the CDR3 is TGCAGTGCCCGGACTGGGGTAGAGCAGTACTTC. It codes for CSARTGVEQYF.

The rearrangement joins TRBV18 to TRBJ2-2; 8 nucleotides match TRBD1. The CDR3 covers 19 residues. The V segment lost 2 bases and the J segment 2 bases; nucleotides outside the gene matches: 13. Per the germline V gene, CDR1 is KGHSH and CDR2 is LQKENI. In DNA, the CDR3 is TGTGCCAGCTCACCATCTTCCTTAGCCGGGACAGGAAACACCGGGGAGCTGTTTTTT. It is translated as CASSPSSLAGTGNTGELFF.

The CDR3 sequence is CATSPGSTGLYEQYF. DNA for the CDR3: TGTGCCACCAGCCCGGGGAGTACAGGGTTATACGAGCAGTACTTC. The V call is TRBV15, the J call TRBJ2-7, with TRBD1 as a possible D gene (6 bases). V was pared by 5 bases and J by 4 bases, with 18 bases between. Germline V lookup: CDR1 LNHNV, CDR2 YYDKDF (reference sequence). This CDR3 spans 15 amino acids.

V is TRBV28 and J is TRBJ1-5, with D perhaps TRBD1 (5 bases). Deletions cut 6 bases from V and 4 bases from J, with 7 bases between. The CDR3 has 12 amino acids. CDR1 and CDR2 from the germline V gene are MDHEN and SYDVKM. CDR3 residues: CASRGPNQPQHF. In nucleotides, the CDR3 is TGTGCCAGCAGGGGGCCTAATCAGCCCCAGCATTTT.

The chain joins TRBV2 to TRBJ2-7, with D possibly matching TRBD1 (6 bases). Germline loops: CDR1 SNHLY, CDR2 FYNNEI. Deletions cut 7 bases from V and 2 bases from J, with 15 bases between. This CDR3 spans 14 amino acids. The CDR3: CASTSTGSAYEQYF. CDR3 bases: TGTGCCAGCACCTCGACAGGATCTGCCTACGAGCAGTACTTC. Supplemented by reference TRBV2 and TRBJ2-7, the full variable domain reads EPEVTQTPSHQVTQMGQEVILRCVPISNHLYFYWYRQILGQKVEFLVSFYNNEISEKSEIFDDQFSVERPDGSNFTLKIRSTKLEDSAMYFCASTSTGSAYEQYFGPGTRLTVT.

The CDR3 reads CASSQGRLAGLNEQFF. Written as DNA, the CDR3 is TGCGCCAGCAGCCAAGGGAGACTAGCGGGACTAAATGAGCAGTTCTTC. The V call is TRBV4-1, the J call TRBJ2-1, with 11 bases identical to TRBD2. Germline V gene sequence: CDR1 MGHRA, CDR2 YSYEKL. V was pared by 1 base and J by 7 bases, with 6 bases of the junction left unmatched. This CDR3 is built from 16 residues.

The chain joins TRBV28 to TRBJ1-2; TRBD1 matches at 8 bases. The trim removed 3 bases at V and 8 bases at J, leaving 11 bases unmatched. The CDR3 covers 15 residues. Germline-derived CDR1 and CDR2 are MDHEN and SYDVKM. Here the CDR3 reads CASSFRAQGAGGYTF. The CDR3 DNA sequence: TGTGCCAGCAGTTTTCGGGCGCAGGGGGCAGGAGGCTACACCTTC.